This T cell receptor beta chain derives from a study of PD-L1 blockade in urothelial cancer. Study details: In the mid-2010s, patients got going on atezolizumab, taking 1,200 mg intravenously every 3 weeks. Male patients with bladder-origin urothelial cancer numbered most of the 29. Blood was evaluated 3 weeks (second dose) and 6 weeks after therapy began.

Time point defined: pretreatment peripheral blood. Profiled with immunoSEQ multiplex PCR; TCRdb holds only in-frame clones, not every one. In the table there are more than 50,000 clones, approximately 81% of which are singletons. This clone was counted between two and nine times. Its target is not known. Broader study findings: Clonality of blood TCR below the median before treatment predicted better survival.

The clonotype comes from a man between 65 and 79 years old with urothelial cancer. The sequenced sample was PBMCs, obtained around atezolizumab (anti-PD-L1) treatment.

The CDR3 region has the DNA TGTGCCAGCAGTTTCAGGGGTGGGAACACTGAAGCTTTCTTT. It specifies CASSFRGGNTEAFF. The gene calls are TRBV27 and TRBJ1-1; possible D gene TRBD1, 6 bases. V lost 3 bases, J lost 1 base, and 9 bases lay in between. The CDR3 is made up of 14 amino acids. Germline V lookup: CDR1 MNHEY, CDR2 SMNVEV (reference sequence).